This is a list of T cell receptor beta chains from one sample in a study of TIL therapy for anti-PD-1-resistant metastatic lung cancer. This table comes from immunoSEQ multiplex PCR, and its TCRdb copy is limited to in-frame clones, with some not included. The sample has 20,000 or so clones; about four fifths are singletons. The specimen was blood, collected at baseline. These receptors were taken from a person aged 25-79 years with non-small cell lung cancer. Each CDR3 is given without its conserved first and last residue.

TRBJ2-3,TRBV20-1,SLTTSDTQY
TRBJ1-2,TRBV28,ASRLTGYYGYT
TRBJ2-3,TRBV19,ASSYKAGGGDTQY
TRBJ2-4,TRBV19,ASSKASGLAKNIQY
TRBJ2-7,TRBV7-3,ASSLRGPGEREGRNEQY
TRBJ1-1,TRBV11-2,ASSPPTSTEAF
TRBJ2-2,TRBV28,ASSPAGGDTGELF
TRBJ1-1,TRBV5-4,ASSRDGGFSEAF
TRBJ1-6,TRBV6-6,ASSYSQGASPLH
TRBJ2-2,TRBV5-1,ASRGLAGDLTGELF
TRBJ2-6,TRBV19,ASKGPHSGANVLT
TRBJ2-3,TRBV29-1,SVDEGGTDTQY
TRBJ2-2,TRBV7-9,ASSLRFIGQGARTGELF
TRBJ1-5,TRBV5-1,ASSSGGGWDQPQH
TRBJ2-1,TRBV6-4,ASSVRGGLGEQF
TRBJ2-1,TRBV6-1,ASRARRYNEQF
TRBJ1-1,TRBV11-1,ASSLGRNTEAF
TRBJ1-1,TRBV6-6,ASRHRGNTEAF
TRBJ2-2,TRBV7-3,ASSSQGETGELF
TRBJ2-5,TRBV7-3,ASSRRRRGAGETQY
TRBJ1-5,TRBV4-1,ASSQPTGGNNQPQH
TRBJ1-3,TRBV14,ASSQGRGNTIY
TRBJ2-4,TRBV7-8,ASSFALSAKNIQY
TRBJ2-4,TRBV14,ASSQDLGAKNIQY
TRBJ1-2,TRBV6-1,ASSDGQGARGYT
TRBJ2-7,TRBV5-1,ASSQGQEVYEQY
TRBJ2-1,TRBV19,ASFTSGGAGDEQF
TRBJ2-2,TRBV5-1,ASSPPLAGGPGELF
TRBJ2-7,TRBV18,ASSLTGHLSTEQY
TRBJ2-3,TRBV5-1,ASSLNRGTDTQY
TRBJ2-7,TRBV27,ASSLSESGTGGLYEQY
TRBJ1-3,TRBV25-1,ASSESEGLGNTIY
TRBJ2-1,TRBV7-9,ASSLIRDSYNEQF
TRBJ2-7,TRBV27,ASKTGGNEQY
TRBJ1-1,TRBV2,ASYMGLEVLVNTEAF
TRBJ1-5,TRBV6-1,ASSELGGINQPQH
TRBJ1-1,TRBV9,ASSVAAGANTEAF
TRBJ2-5,TRBV6-5,ASSYGQGQGTQY
TRBJ2-7,TRBV14,ASSQVYPTYEQY
TRBJ2-3,TRBV30,AWNPGVSTDTQY
TRBJ2-3,TRBV28,ATGRTTQY
TRBJ2-1,TRBV9,ASSVAGGNSYNEQF
TRBJ2-7,TRBV7-2,ASSLIPGGLLGEQY
TRBJ2-3,TRBV11-3,ASSTRGGTDTQY
TRBJ2-7,TRBV4-3,ASSQGTGVGDEQY
TRBJ2-1,TRBV19,ASSPWGNEQF
TRBJ2-1,TRBV7-2,ASSLAVNEQF
TRBJ2-5,TRBV11-2,ASRLDGGANQETQY
TRBJ2-7,TRBV15,ATSSGQRIPYEQY
TRBJ2-7,TRBV7-2,ASSRTSGGSYEQY
TRBJ2-3,TRBV4-3,ASSQAGAGQRDTQY
TRBJ2-1,TRBV9,ASSVTGLANNEQF